A single sample gave rise to the 15 T cell receptor beta chains below, sequenced in a study of patients and donors after allogeneic stem cell transplantation. TCRdb recomputed calls from the RT-PCR reads with MiXCR, one row per CDR3 protein. The data show about 230,000 distinct CDR3 sequences, roughly 15% seen once. Source material: blood, either unsorted or a sorted T cell fraction (not recorded which). All receptors come from a human donor who was either an allogeneic HSCT recipient or a stem cell or donor lymphocyte infusion donor (not recorded which). It is not recorded whose cells these are; they may come from a transplant donor.

The chain has TRBV6-2 or TRBV6-3 and TRBJ2-1; weak D call: TRBD1 (5 bases). The CDR3 runs 13 residues. CDR1 and CDR2 (germline): MNHEY, SVGEGT. The V gene lost 4 bases and the J gene lost 9 bases, with 13 bases spanning the gap. CDR3 sequence (DNA): TGTGCCAGCAGTTTTATCCAGGGCTTTGAGCAGTTCTTC. It specifies CASSFIQGFEQFF.

This clonotype was found a few times. The V gene is TRBV19, the J gene TRBJ2-6, with TRBD1 matching over 7 bases. Looked up from germline, CDR1 is LNHDA and CDR2 is SQIVND (reference sequence). V lost 5 bases and J lost 2; bases outside the gene matches: 6. The CDR3 is 16 amino acids. The CDR3 here is CASSVGTAPGANVLTF. CDR3 DNA: TGTGCCAGTAGTGTGGGGACAGCGCCTGGGGCCAACGTCCTGACTTTC.

This clonotype occurred many times. The rearrangement joins TRBV10-3 to TRBJ2-1, with 9 bases identical to TRBD2. The germline V gene has CDR1 ENHRY and CDR2 SYGVKD. With 6 bases clipped from V and 8 bases from J, the junction kept 11 bases outside the gene matches. The CDR3 length is 15 residues. CDR3 sequence: CAISPSRTSEDEQFF. CDR3 DNA: TGTGCCATCAGCCCTAGCCGGACTAGCGAGGATGAGCAGTTCTTC.

This clonotype has only a few counts. The DNA for the CDR3 is TGCAGTGTTTCGACAGGGGTAATTCGCAATCAGCCCCAGCATTTT. Its translation: CSVSTGVIRNQPQHF. The chain combines TRBV20-1 with TRBJ1-5; 8 bases are shared with TRBD1. CDR1 and CDR2 from the germline V gene are DFQATT and SNEGSKA (reference sequence). The CDR3 covers 15 residues. The V gene end was trimmed by 7 bases and the J gene end by 2 bases; junction bases not matched to a gene: 10.

For the CDR3, the DNA is TGTGCCAGCAGTCAGAACCTTGTCTCTGGGGCCAACGTCCTGACTTTC. Amino acids: CASSQNLVSGANVLTF. The chain carries TRBV2 and TRBJ2-6; D uncertain. CDR3 length: 16 residues. Between the trimmed V and J ends, which lost 5 bases and 0 bases, there was a span of 11 bases. Germline CDR1 SNHLY, CDR2 FYNNEI.

This clonotype came up a few times. This chain connects TRBV7-3 to TRBJ2-3; TRBD2 matches 12 bases. V shed 4 bases and J 1 base; nucleotides not matched to a gene: 9. Germline CDR1 SGHTA, CDR2 FQGTGA. This CDR3 spans 18 amino acids. CDR3 region: CASSSTLLAGGGTDTQYF. The CDR3 region has the DNA TGTGCCAGCAGCTCAACCCTTCTAGCGGGGGGGGGCACAGATACGCAGTATTTT. Using reference TRBV7-3 and TRBJ2-3 for the parts outside the CDR3, the full variable domain is GAGVSQTPSNKVTEKGKYVELRCDPISGHTALYWYRQSLGQGPEFLIYFQGTGAADDSGLPNDRFFAVRPEGSVSTLKIQRTERGDSAVYLCASSSTLLAGGGTDTQYFGPGTRLTVL.

The sample holds a few counts of this clonotype. The V gene is TRBV7-9, the J gene TRBJ2-3, with D unresolved. In germline, CDR1 is SEHNR, CDR2 FQNEAQ (reference sequence). This CDR3 contains 12 residues. V lost 5 bases to trimming and J lost 4 bases, with 7 bases between them. CDR3 sequence reads: CASSVNADTQYF. The CDR3 DNA reads TGTGCCAGCAGCGTAAATGCAGATACGCAGTATTTT.

A few counts support this clonotype. This chain links TRBV20-1 with TRBJ1-2; TRBD1 agrees at 8 bases. The CDR3 runs 15 residues. The germline V gene encodes CDR1 DFQATT and CDR2 SNEGSKA (reference sequence). Trimming cost V 6 bases and J 0 bases; bases outside gene matches: 9. DNA for the CDR3: TGCAGTGCGATCCGGGACAGGAAACCTAACTATGGCTACACCTTC. Its protein is CSAIRDRKPNYGYTF.

This clonotype was counted many times. The gene calls are TRBV5-1 and TRBJ2-7; no clear D gene. The CDR3 totals 13 residues. Germline V gene sequence: CDR1 SGHRS, CDR2 YFSETQ. Trimming left V 1 base short and J 2 bases short, with 7 bases between. The CDR3 is CASSLTQPYEQYF. In DNA form, the CDR3 reads TGCGCCAGCAGCTTGACCCAGCCCTACGAGCAGTACTTC.

This sequence joins TRBV14 and TRBJ2-1; D is unresolved. Trimming removed 1 base from V and 4 bases from J, with 2 bases in between. The CDR3 is 12 amino acids. Germline V CDR1 and CDR2: SGHDN, FVKESK. CDR3 nucleotide sequence: TGTGCCAGCAGCCAAGTGTACAATGAGCAGTTCTTC. This codes for CASSQVYNEQFF.

This clonotype was seen more than once but under ten times. J is TRBJ1-1 and V is TRBV4-2; 8 nucleotides line up with TRBD1. The CDR3 loop spans 16 amino acids. The trim removed 0 bases at V and 2 bases at J, leaving 5 bases unmatched. Germline loops: CDR1 LGHNA, CDR2 YNFKEQ. CDR3 loop: CASSQDSGQVNTEAFF. DNA of the CDR3: TGTGCCAGCAGCCAAGATTCGGGACAGGTAAACACTGAAGCTTTCTTT.

The chain employs TRBV12-3 or TRBV12-4 and TRBJ2-1; 9 nucleotides agree with TRBD2. The CDR3 contains 18 residues. Trimming at V came to 2 bases and at J to 5 bases, leaving 13 bases not matched to a gene. This chain's CDR3 is CASSLLGAAGGPNNEQFF. CDR3 DNA: TGTGCCAGCAGTTTACTGGGAGCGGCGGGGGGGCCAAACAATGAGCAGTTCTTC.

This clonotype showed up just a few times. This chain joins TRBV7-3 and TRBJ2-2; D possibly corresponds to TRBD1 (5 bases). Per germline, CDR1 SGHTA and CDR2 FQGTGA. V lost 4 bases and J 0 bases, leaving 12 bases between the germline ends. The CDR3 spans 16 residues. The CDR3 coding sequence is TGTGCCAGCAGCTCCTCCCAGGGATCGAACACCGGGGAGCTGTTTTTT. Translated, it gives CASSSSQGSNTGELFF.

This clonotype was observed a few times. The J gene is TRBJ2-7, the V gene TRBV7-2, with D uncertain. CDR3 length: 14 amino acids. Trimming removed 0 bases at V and 3 bases at J, with 9 bases between. From germline, CDR1 is SGHTA and CDR2 FQGNSA. CDR3 protein: CASSLAIGYYEQYF. The DNA of the CDR3 is TGTGCCAGCAGCTTAGCGATAGGGTACTACGAGCAGTACTTC.

This clonotype was found many times. The chain is built from TRBV5-8 and TRBJ2-2; D call uncertain. V dropped 3 bases and J dropped 1 base, with 7 bases sitting between them. The CDR3 extends over 14 amino acids. The germline V gene encodes CDR1 SGHTS and CDR2 YDEGEE. In DNA, the CDR3 is TGTGCCAGCAGCTACCAACGGAACACCGGGGAGCTGTTTTTT. Residues: CASSYQRNTGELFF. The full variable domain, in which reference TRBV5-8 and TRBJ2-2 provide the parts outside the CDR3, is EAGVTQSPTHLIKTRGQQATLRCSPISGHTSVYWYQQALGLGLQFLLWYDEGEERNRGNFPPRFSGRQFPNYSSELNVNALELEDSALYLCASSYQRNTGELFFGEGSRLTVL.